The 19 T cell receptor beta chains in this list originate from one sample, sequenced in a study of blood T cell repertoires in COVID-19. Sequencing used immunoSEQ multiplex PCR; TCRdb keeps in-frame clones, though not all of them. Of 250,000 or so clones listed, 70% to 90% were seen once; the top ten hold roughly a tenth. Source material: PBMCs or T cells enriched from blood (not recorded which). The receptors were sampled from a man aged 25-45 years who had recovered from COVID-19.

This clone counts as medium-sized. The chain is built from TRBV7-9 and TRBJ2-1, with 9 bases fitting TRBD2. V was pared by 5 bases and J by 4 bases, with 12 bases of the junction left unmatched. CDR3 length: 17 amino acids. Germline V gives CDR1 SEHNR, CDR2 FQNEAQ (reference sequence). CDR3 protein: CASSPRLAVGMYNEQFF. CDR3 sequence (DNA): TGTGCCAGCAGCCCTAGACTAGCGGTGGGGATGTACAATGAGCAGTTCTTC.

A single count supports this clone. This chain joins TRBV9 and TRBJ1-6, with D possibly being TRBD1 (5 bases). From germline, CDR1 is SGDLS and CDR2 YYNGEE. Trimming cost V 3 bases and J 0 bases, with 13 bases left between them. The CDR3 is made up of 17 amino acids. CDR3 loop: CASSASGISSYNSPLHF. The CDR3 region has the DNA TGTGCCAGCAGCGCCTCAGGGATAAGCTCCTATAATTCACCCCTCCACTTT.

The V and J genes are TRBV11-3 and TRBJ1-2; a weak D match, TRBD1 (6 bases). Trimming took off 10 bases at V and 4 bases at J, with 16 bases between the two ends. CDR1 is SGHNT and CDR2 is YENEEA in the germline V gene. The CDR3 consists of 13 residues. In nucleotides, the CDR3 is TGTGCCAACCTTTTAGGACAGACCTATGGCTACACCTTC. This codes for CANLLGQTYGYTF.

V usage is TRBV29-1 and J usage is TRBJ2-3, with D perhaps TRBD2 (5 bases). Trimming stripped 6 bases from V and 4 bases from J, with 14 bases between. CDR1 and CDR2 (germline): SQVTM, ANQGSEA. The CDR3 consists of 13 residues. This chain's CDR3 is CSVDLALADTQYF. The CDR3 DNA is TGCAGCGTCGATCTAGCTCTTGCAGATACGCAGTATTTT.

This chain's CDR3 is CASSLNRVHEQYF. The CDR3 DNA reads as TGTGCCAGCAGCTTGAACAGGGTCCACGAGCAGTACTTC. The gene calls are TRBV7-3 and TRBJ2-7, with D maybe TRBD1 (6 bases). The V gene lost 3 bases and the J gene lost 5 bases, with 11 bases spanning the gap. Germline CDR1 is SGHTA and CDR2 is FQGTGA. This CDR3 region has 13 residues.

V and J are TRBV6-5 and TRBJ1-6; a possible D gene is TRBD1 (6 bases). Germline-derived CDR1 and CDR2 are MNHEY and SVGAGI. The V gene lost 2 bases and the J gene lost 2 bases, with 10 bases spanning the gap. CDR3 length: 16 residues. CDR3 amino acids: CASSYARTAYNSPLHF. In nucleotides, the CDR3 is TGTGCCAGCAGTTACGCCCGGACAGCCTATAATTCACCCCTCCACTTT.

The genes are TRBV5-1 and TRBJ2-1; 8 nucleotides line up with TRBD1. The V gene end was trimmed by 8 bases and the J gene end by 5 bases; junction bases not matched to a gene: 9. Germline V gene sequence: CDR1 SGHRS, CDR2 YFSETQ. The CDR3 contains 14 residues. The CDR3 protein is CARDRETKHNEQFF. In nucleotides, the CDR3 is TGCGCCAGGGACAGGGAGACGAAACACAATGAGCAGTTCTTC.

The gene calls are TRBV21-1 and TRBJ1-5. TRBV21-1 is a documented pseudogene. This CDR3 is 18 amino acids long. In DNA form, the CDR3 reads TGTGCCAGCAGCAAATTAGGCTGGAGGGTTAGAGGCAATCAGCCCCAGCATTTT. Amino acid sequence: CASSKLGWRVRGNQPQHF.

The V gene is TRBV6-5, the J gene TRBJ1-2; possible D gene TRBD1, 6 bases. Trimming left V 9 bases short and J 8 bases short, with 19 bases between. Germline CDR1 and CDR2: MNHEY and SVGAGI. This CDR3 contains 13 residues. The CDR3 DNA follows: TGTGCCAGTCTGGGGGCTCAGAGGGGCGGCTACACCTTC. Its protein product is CASLGAQRGGYTF.

The rearrangement uses TRBV7-2 and TRBJ1-5, with 9 positions matching TRBD1. CDR1 is SGHTA and CDR2 is FQGNSA in the germline V gene. This CDR3 is built from 16 residues. The V and J ends lost 5 bases and 6 bases, in that order; junction bases with no gene match: 11. This chain's CDR3 is CASSPMDRGGGQPQHF. Here the CDR3 DNA reads TGTGCCAGCAGCCCCATGGACAGGGGAGGCGGTCAGCCCCAGCATTTT.

The chain joins TRBV15 to TRBJ2-2; D is possibly TRBD1 (5 bases). CDR1 LNHNV and CDR2 YYDKDF come from the germline V gene (reference sequence). V was trimmed by 6 bases and J by 6 bases, leaving 14 bases between them. The CDR3 length is 14 residues. CDR3 coding DNA: TGTGCCACCAGTTTTCAGGGCATTCCCGGGGAGCTGTTTTTT. Amino acid sequence: CATSFQGIPGELFF.

The chain employs TRBV12-5 and TRBJ1-1; TRBD1 matches at 12 bases. J gave up 5 bases and V 4 bases, and 5 bases lay outside the gene matches. CDR3 length: 15 amino acids. Germline V gene data show CDR1 as LGHNT and CDR2 as FRNRAP. The chain's CDR3 is CASGSGQGAGTEAFF. CDR3 sequence (DNA): TGTGCTAGTGGTTCGGGACAGGGGGCTGGTACTGAAGCTTTCTTT.

This clone appeared a single time. CDR3 residues: CASSLEAGAIGGYTF. The CDR3, as DNA: TGCGCCAGCAGCTTGGAAGCGGGCGCGATCGGTGGCTACACCTTC. The V and J genes are TRBV5-1 and TRBJ1-2; D ambiguous. Trimming left V 0 bases short and J 7 bases short, with 16 bases between. This CDR3 has 15 residues. From germline, CDR1 is SGHRS and CDR2 YFSETQ. The full variable domain, in which reference TRBV5-1 and TRBJ1-2 provide the parts outside the CDR3, is KAGVTQTPRYLIKTRGQQVTLSCSPISGHRSVSWYQQTPGQGLQFLFEYFSETQRNKGNFPGRFSGRQFSNSRSEMNVSTLELGDSALYLCASSLEAGAIGGYTFGSGTRLTVV.

V is TRBV19 and J is TRBJ1-5; a weak D match, TRBD1 (6 bases). This CDR3 is built from 14 residues. From germline, CDR1 is LNHDA and CDR2 SQIVND (reference sequence). The V gene lost 11 bases and the J gene lost 1 base, with 15 bases spanning the gap. In DNA, the CDR3 is TGTGCCTCCCTGGGGGGGCGAAGCAATCAGCCCCAGCATTTT. This translates into CASLGGRSNQPQHF.

This chain uses TRBV20-1 with TRBJ2-7, with 7 bases matching TRBD2. Germline assignment: CDR1 DFQATT and CDR2 SNEGSKA (reference sequence). The CDR3 spans 10 residues. The CDR3 DNA is TGCACCTCGGGGGAGGGTGAGCAGTACTTC. This encodes CTSGEGEQYF.

This chain uses TRBV7-2 with TRBJ1-2, with D perhaps TRBD1 (6 bases). This CDR3 is 15 amino acids long. V was clipped by 5 bases and J by 6 bases, with 19 bases between them. Per the germline V gene, CDR1 is SGHTA and CDR2 is FQGNSA. As DNA, the CDR3 is TGTGCCAGCAGCAACCCCCACAGGGTAGTAGATGGCTACACCTTC. Translated: CASSNPHRVVDGYTF.

This chain connects TRBV19 to TRBJ2-7; D gene unclear. Germline CDR1 and CDR2: LNHDA and SQIVND (reference sequence). With 4 bases removed from V and 5 bases from J, the gap between germline ends came to 3 bases. The CDR3 is 10 amino acids. Written as DNA, the CDR3 is TGTGCCAGTAGTAAGCACGAGCAGTACTTC. This gives the protein CASSKHEQYF. The full variable domain, rest sourced from reference TRBV19 and TRBJ2-7, is DGGITQSPKYLFRKEGQNVTLSCEQNLNHDAMYWYRQDPGQGLRLIYYSQIVNDFQKGDIAEGYSVSREKKESFPLTVTSAQKNPTAFYLCASSKHEQYFGPGTRLTVT.

This clone was observed once. This chain links TRBV7-9 with TRBJ1-5; 7 bases line up with TRBD1. The CDR3 sequence is 13 residues long. CDR1 is SEHNR and CDR2 is FQNEAQ in the germline V gene (reference sequence). The ends lost 5 bases at V and 7 bases at J; junction bases unmatched: 5. The CDR3 coding sequence is TGTGCCAGCAGCCTCAGGGGGGAGCAGCCCCAGCATTTT. This sequence encodes CASSLRGEQPQHF.

The chain recombines TRBV28 with TRBJ2-2, with 7 bases lining up with TRBD2. This CDR3 is 15 amino acids long. The V gene end was trimmed by 7 bases and the J gene end by 4 bases; junction bases not matched to a gene: 9. The germline gives CDR1 MDHEN, CDR2 SYDVKM. CDR3 sequence reads: CASKRAGDPTGELFF. The DNA for the CDR3 is TGTGCCAGCAAACGGGCGGGAGACCCCACCGGGGAGCTGTTTTTT.